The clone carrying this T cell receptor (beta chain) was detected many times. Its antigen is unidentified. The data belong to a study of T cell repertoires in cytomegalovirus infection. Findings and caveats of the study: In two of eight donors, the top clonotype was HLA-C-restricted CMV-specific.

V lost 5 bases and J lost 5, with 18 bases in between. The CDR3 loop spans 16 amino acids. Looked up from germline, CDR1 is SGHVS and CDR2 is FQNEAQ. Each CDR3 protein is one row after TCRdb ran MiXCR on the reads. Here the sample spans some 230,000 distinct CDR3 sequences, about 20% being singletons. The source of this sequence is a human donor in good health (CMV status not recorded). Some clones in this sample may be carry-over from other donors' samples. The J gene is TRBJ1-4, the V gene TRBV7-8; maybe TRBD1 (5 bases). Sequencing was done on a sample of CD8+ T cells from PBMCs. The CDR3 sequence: CASSPGIDSQNEKLFF. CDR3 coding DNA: TGTGCCAGCAGCCCAGGGATAGACAGCCAGAATGAAAAACTGTTTTTT.